The following is a TCR beta chain sequence with its context. What it binds is not known. PCR was performed using 60 Vbeta and 13 Jbeta primers. Using immunoSEQ multiplex PCR, the repertoire was profiled, and TCRdb retains in-frame clones only, with some absent. The sample contains 200,000 or so clones, approximately 78% of which appear only once. These data are taken from a study of cytomegalovirus exposure and HLA in healthy donors. Study-wide results and limits: Investigators reported 150 to 200 TCR beta chains as tied to cytomegalovirus. A missense DCLRE1C variant was associated with V- and J-gene trimming of TCR beta chains in a later analysis, and an independent cohort replicated the association. Under 20,000 TCR beta sequences were associated with HLA alleles at 0.05 false discovery rate in a later analysis.

The V gene's germline CDR1 is MGHRA and CDR2 YSYEKL. The CDR3 runs 14 residues. V lost 3 bases and J lost 5; bases outside the gene matches: 2. The chain has TRBV4-1 and TRBJ2-2, with 8 bases identical to TRBD2. The receptor's source is a woman aged 45 to 65 in good health and CMV-seropositive. Source material: PBMCs. The CDR3 DNA reads as TGCGCCAGCAGCCAGAGCGGGAGTACCGGGGAGCTGTTTTTT. Translated, it gives CASSQSGSTGELFF.